One sample yielded the 19 T cell receptor beta chains listed below, sequenced in a study of OX40 agonist ivuxolimab in advanced cancers. The library came from the immunoSEQ multiplex PCR assay. The source is immuneACCESS, and TCRdb retained only in-frame sequences with V and J called. Part of the clones is not carried over; for the studies checked, unresolved V genes explain less than half of this, and the remainder is unexplained. The sample has under 50,000 clones on record, roughly 85% of them singletons. The ten largest clones represent 6.5% to 9% of the sample. The material was CD4+ or CD8+ T cells sorted from blood, obtained in a trial of the OX40 agonist ivuxolimab. The receptors originated from an adult with an advanced solid tumor such as melanoma, head and neck, liver or kidney cancer.

V usage is TRBV5-6 and J usage is TRBJ2-7; 15 bases map to TRBD2. The CDR3 runs 16 residues. V was pared by 4 bases and J by 5 bases, with 7 bases of the junction left unmatched. Looked up from germline, CDR1 is SGHDT and CDR2 is YYEEEE. CDR3 sequence: CASSPRGTSGRNEQYF. The DNA for the CDR3 is TGTGCCAGCAGCCCGAGAGGGACTAGCGGGAGGAACGAGCAGTACTTC.

V usage is TRBV9 and J usage is TRBJ2-1; D is perhaps TRBD2 (6 bases). V dropped 4 bases and J dropped 0 bases, with 11 bases sitting between them. The V gene's germline CDR1 is SGDLS and CDR2 YYNGEE. The CDR3 extends over 15 amino acids. CDR3 bases: TGTGCCAGCAGCTCGGACGGGAGCTCCTACAATGAGCAGTTCTTC. This sequence encodes CASSSDGSSYNEQFF. Using reference TRBV9 and TRBJ2-1 for the parts outside the CDR3, the full variable domain is DSGVTQTPKHLITATGQRVTLRCSPRSGDLSVYWYQQSLDQGLQFLIQYYNGEERAKGNILERFSAQQFPDLHSELNLSSLELGDSALYFCASSSDGSSYNEQFFGPGTRLTVL.

This chain uses TRBV7-9 with TRBJ2-5; D unclear. V lost 1 base and J 2 bases, leaving 11 bases between the germline ends. This CDR3 comprises 15 residues. Germline CDR1 SEHNR, CDR2 FQNEAQ (reference sequence). The CDR3 region is CASSLGSKEQETQYF. As DNA, the CDR3 is TGTGCCAGCAGCTTAGGGTCAAAAGAACAAGAGACCCAGTACTTC. The full variable domain, rest sourced from reference TRBV7-9 and TRBJ2-5, is DTGVSQNPRHKITKRGQNVTFRCDPISEHNRLYWYRQTLGQGPEFLTYFQNEAQLEKSRLLSDRFSAERPKGSFSTLEIQRTEQGDSAMYLCASSLGSKEQETQYFGPGTRLLVL.

The rearrangement uses TRBV11-2 and TRBJ1-4; D remains ambiguous. The germline gives CDR1 SGHAT, CDR2 FQNNGV. The V gene lost 2 bases and the J gene lost 8 bases, with 9 bases spanning the gap. This CDR3 contains 13 residues. CDR3 DNA sequence: TGTGCCAGCAGCTTATTAAGCGGGGAAAAACTGTTTTTT. This gives the protein CASSLLSGEKLFF.

The chain recombines TRBV5-5 with TRBJ2-3; maybe TRBD2 (6 bases). Germline V gene sequence: CDR1 SGHKS, CDR2 YYEKEE (reference sequence). V gave up 2 bases and J gave up 0 bases, with 13 bases separating them. The CDR3 runs 16 residues. The CDR3 bases are TGTGCCAGCAGCTTCTTAGCGGCCTCCAGCACAGATACGCAGTATTTT. Protein: CASSFLAASSTDTQYF. The variable domain in full, completed from reference TRBV5-5 and TRBJ2-3, reads DAGVTQSPTHLIKTRGQQVTLRCSPISGHKSVSWYQQVLGQGPQFIFQYYEKEERGRGNFPDRFSARQFPNYSSELNVNALLLGDSALYLCASSFLAASSTDTQYFGPGTRLTVL.

This clone appeared a few times. This chain uses TRBV6-6 with TRBJ2-5; unclear D gene. This CDR3 is built from 12 residues. CDR1 is MNHNY and CDR2 is SVGAGI in the germline V gene (reference sequence). V lost 10 bases to trimming and J lost 1 base, with 10 bases between them. CDR3 nucleotides: TGTGCCACCTCCTGGAGCCAAGAGACCCAGTACTTC. It is translated as CATSWSQETQYF.

The rearrangement uses TRBV5-1 and TRBJ2-1; the D call may be TRBD1 or TRBD2 (6 bases each). The CDR3 runs 15 residues. V lost 5 bases to trimming and J lost 8 bases, with 20 bases between them. Per germline, CDR1 SGHRS and CDR2 YFSETQ. CDR3 in amino acids: CASRPGLNNRDEQFF. As DNA, the CDR3 is TGCGCCAGCAGACCGGGACTTAATAACAGGGATGAGCAGTTCTTC.

The chain has TRBV6-5 and TRBJ1-6; D is unresolved. The germline V gene has CDR1 MNHEY and CDR2 SVGAGI. The V and J ends lost 2 bases and 7 bases respectively, with 12 bases between them. This CDR3 is 15 amino acids long. CDR3 region: CASSYGGVVNSPLHF. The DNA of the CDR3 is TGTGCCAGCAGTTACGGCGGGGTTGTAAATTCACCCCTCCACTTT.

This clone was recorded only once. The rearrangement links TRBV12-5 to TRBJ2-5, with 9 bases fitting TRBD1. Germline CDR1 reads LGHNT; CDR2 reads FRNRAP. The CDR3 is made up of 15 amino acids. V was pared by 6 bases and J by 5 bases, with 10 bases of the junction left unmatched. The CDR3 sequence: CASGRPGQGGETQYF. CDR3 in DNA: TGTGCTAGTGGCCGGCCGGGACAGGGTGGGGAGACCCAGTACTTC.

The V and J genes are TRBV6-5 and TRBJ2-7, with D unclear. The CDR3 is made up of 14 amino acids. Germline CDR1 is MNHEY and CDR2 is SVGAGI. V was trimmed by 6 bases and J by 0 bases, leaving 12 bases between them. In nucleotides, the CDR3 is TGTGCCAGCAGCCCCTACGGAAGCTCCTACGAGCAGTACTTC. Translation: CASSPYGSSYEQYF.

V is TRBV7-8 and J is TRBJ2-7; D is perhaps TRBD2 (7 bases). The V end lost 4 bases, the J end lost 6 bases, and 16 bases lay between the germline ends. This CDR3 is built from 14 residues. The V gene's germline CDR1 is SGHVS and CDR2 FQNEAQ. In DNA, the CDR3 is TGTGCCAGCAGCTCGCGGGGGCTTGTTATCGAGCAGTACTTC. Translating it yields CASSSRGLVIEQYF.

The chain recombines TRBV18 with TRBJ2-5, with TRBD2 matching over 7 bases. After removal of 3 bases from V and 4 bases from J, the junction contained 8 bases not matched to a gene. The CDR3 sequence is 15 residues long. CDR1 is KGHSH, CDR2 LQKENI, per germline. This CDR3 is CASSPPAGPRETQYF. The CDR3 DNA reads as TGTGCCAGCTCACCTCCAGCGGGGCCTCGAGAGACCCAGTACTTC. The whole variable domain, filled in from reference TRBV18 and TRBJ2-5, reads NAGVMQNPRHLVRRRGQEARLRCSPMKGHSHVYWYRQLPEEGLKFMVYLQKENIIDESGMPKERFSAEFPKEGPSILRIQQVVRGDSAAYFCASSPPAGPRETQYFGPGTRLLVL.

This clone has only one observation. The genes are TRBV25-1 and TRBJ1-4, with 10 bases aligning to TRBD1. The CDR3 sequence is 15 residues long. V dropped 6 bases and J dropped 6; count of bases not matched to a gene: 7. Per germline, CDR1 MGHDK and CDR2 SYGVNS. CDR3: CASRDTGTGDEKLFF. The CDR3 DNA reads TGTGCCAGCAGGGACACCGGGACAGGGGATGAAAAACTGTTTTTT. Complete variable domain (other parts from reference TRBV25-1 and TRBJ1-4): EADIYQTPRYLVIGTGKKITLECSQTMGHDKMYWYQQDPGMELHLIHYSYGVNSTEKGDLSSESTVSRIRTEHFPLTLESARPSHTSQYLCASRDTGTGDEKLFFGSGTQLSVL.

Concerning this clone: The same CDR3 can be traced to other DNA sequences in this sample. This chain links TRBV11-2 with TRBJ2-1, with D hard to call. The CDR3 runs to 13 residues. V gave up 1 base and J gave up 8 bases, with 9 bases separating them. Per the germline V gene, CDR1 is SGHAT and CDR2 is FQNNGV. The chain's CDR3 is CASSLVGSDEQFF. The CDR3 DNA sequence: TGTGCCAGCAGCTTAGTAGGGTCCGATGAGCAGTTCTTC.

The sample holds one count of this clone. The chain has TRBV6-1 and TRBJ2-7; D call uncertain. V was shortened by 5 bases and J by 3 bases, with 8 bases between the two germline ends. Per germline, CDR1 MNHNS and CDR2 SASEGT. There are 12 residues in the CDR3. The CDR3 reads CASSSQGYEQYF. The CDR3 DNA follows: TGTGCCAGCAGTTCGCAAGGCTACGAGCAGTACTTC.

The DNA of the CDR3 is TGTGCCAGCAGCGCGTTACAGGTGGGCTCCTACAATGAGCAGTTCTTC. This translates into CASSALQVGSYNEQFF. V gene TRBV5-6 combines with J gene TRBJ2-1, with D perhaps matching TRBD1 (5 bases). CDR3 length: 16 residues. Trimming stripped 4 bases from V and 0 bases from J, with 14 bases between. Per germline, CDR1 SGHDT and CDR2 YYEEEE.

The chain combines TRBV4-1 with TRBJ2-1, with TRBD2 matching over 11 bases. The CDR3 totals 15 residues. CDR1 is MGHRA, CDR2 YSYEKL, per germline. The ends lost 4 bases at V and 6 bases at J; junction bases unmatched: 5. The CDR3 is CASSLGTSGFNEQFF. The CDR3 DNA is TGCGCCAGCAGCCTCGGGACTAGCGGATTCAATGAGCAGTTCTTC.

The CDR3 loop reads CASSPEQFYGYTF. In DNA, the CDR3 is TGTGCCAGCAGCCCCGAGCAGTTCTATGGCTACACCTTC. The rearrangement uses TRBV5-4 and TRBJ1-2; D gene unclear. V was clipped by 4 bases and J by 4 bases, with 11 bases between them. The germline V gene has CDR1 SGHNT and CDR2 YYREEE (reference sequence). The CDR3 covers 13 residues.

The V gene is TRBV19, the J gene TRBJ2-7; the D gene is possibly TRBD1 (5 bases). Germline V lookup: CDR1 LNHDA, CDR2 SQIVND (reference sequence). CDR3 size: 11 residues. V was cut by 5 bases and J by 5 bases, with 7 bases left in between. This chain's CDR3 is CASSVGHEQYF. The CDR3 bases are TGTGCCAGTAGTGTGGGGCACGAGCAGTACTTC.